This paragraph covers one T cell receptor beta chain sequence. Original analysis: By means of reference gene primer amplification, nucleated cell counts were estimated. Data came from immunoSEQ multiplex PCR; TCRdb stores just in-frame clones and leaves some out. Clone size and V and J calls were adopted from that table, with D and trimming inferred from the DNA. This table holds around 120,000 clones, roughly 80% found once. V lost 0 bases to trimming and J lost 3 bases, with 10 bases between them. CDR3 length: 14 residues. The germline V gene has CDR1 SGHRS and CDR2 YFSETQ. This sample is drawn from a study of blood T cell repertoires in COVID-19. Study background: There were acute and convalescent COVID-19 samples, and they came from the United States, Italy and Spain. PBMCs, B-cell-depleted T cells, or T cells were the source of the cDNA or gDNA that made up the material.

This sequence joins TRBV5-1 and TRBJ2-7; D is possibly TRBD1 (6 bases). What was sequenced was peripheral blood. This receptor was taken from a man in his sixties or seventies with acute or convalescent COVID-19. The CDR3 sequence is CASSLDGRGYEQYF. The CDR3 DNA sequence: TGCGCCAGCAGCTTGGACGGCAGGGGCTACGAGCAGTACTTC. The whole variable domain, filled in from reference TRBV5-1 and TRBJ2-7, reads KAGVTQTPRYLIKTRGQQVTLSCSPISGHRSVSWYQQTPGQGLQFLFEYFSETQRNKGNFPGRFSGRQFSNSRSEMNVSTLELGDSALYLCASSLDGRGYEQYFGPGTRLTVT.